This entry features one TCR beta chain sequence. Its specificity is not known. cDNA synthesis was performed by 5'RACE with 10-nucleotide random UMIs. TCRdb re-called the 5' RACE reads with MiXCR, one entry per CDR3 protein. The sample lists roughly 70,000 distinct CDR3 sequences; 5.2% were seen once. The source of the sample is a study of neurological immune-mediated disorders. PBMCs stored at -80 C, numbering 2 million, were the origin of the unsorted libraries. V trimming: 3 bases; J trimming: 3 bases; junction bases outside the gene matches: 5. This CDR3 contains 16 residues. Per the germline V gene, CDR1 is MNHEY and CDR2 is SMNVEV (reference sequence). Overall study results and limits: The multiple sclerosis repertoire cluster had no association with any clinical or MRI feature.

Sequencing was performed on PBMCs. The receptor's source is a woman aged 25 to 39 with multiple sclerosis. This rearrangement joins TRBV27 to TRBJ2-7; 13 bases are shared with TRBD2. CDR3 protein: CASSLGGTSGVYEQYF. CDR3 DNA sequence: TGTGCCAGCAGTTTGGGGGGGACTAGCGGGGTCTACGAGCAGTACTTC.